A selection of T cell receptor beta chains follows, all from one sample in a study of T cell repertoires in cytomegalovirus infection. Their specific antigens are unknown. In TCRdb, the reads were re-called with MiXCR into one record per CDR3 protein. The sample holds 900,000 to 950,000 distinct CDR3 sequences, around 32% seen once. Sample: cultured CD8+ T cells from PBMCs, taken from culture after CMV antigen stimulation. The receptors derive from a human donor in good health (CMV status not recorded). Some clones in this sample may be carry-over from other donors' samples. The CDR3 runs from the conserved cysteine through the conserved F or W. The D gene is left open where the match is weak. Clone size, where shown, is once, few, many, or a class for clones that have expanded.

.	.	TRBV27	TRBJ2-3	TGTGCCAGCAGGGCAGGGTGGACCCGCACAGATACGCAGTATTTT	CASRAGWTRTDTQYF
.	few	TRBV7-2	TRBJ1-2	TGTGCCAGCAGCCCCGTATACCGGACACTTAACTATGGCTACACCTTC	CASSPVYRTLNYGYTF
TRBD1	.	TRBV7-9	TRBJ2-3	TGTGCCAGCAGGAGGTTGGGACAGGGGGCTGTGACTGATACGCAGTATTTT	CASRRLGQGAVTDTQYF
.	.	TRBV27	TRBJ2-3	TGTGCCAGCGGTGTGCGCACAGATACGCAGTATTTT	CASGVRTDTQYF
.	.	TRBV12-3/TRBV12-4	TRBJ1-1	TGTGCCAGCAGTCCCCGACGGACAGTTATGAACACTGAAGCTTTCTTT	CASSPRRTVMNTEAFF
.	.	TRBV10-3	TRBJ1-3	TGTGCCACGAAGGACCTGGGAAACACCATATATTTT	CATKDLGNTIYF
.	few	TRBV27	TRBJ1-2	TGTGCCAGCAGTTTCAGCATCGTGTATGGCTACACCTTC	CASSFSIVYGYTF
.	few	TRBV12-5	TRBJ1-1	TGTGCTAGTGGCCAACCTACCCCGAACACTGAAGCTTTCTTT	CASGQPTPNTEAFF
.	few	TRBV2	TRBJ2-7	TGTGCCAGCAGTGAAGGGGACTCGAGGAGCTACGAGCAGTACTTC	CASSEGDSRSYEQYF
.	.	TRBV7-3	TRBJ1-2	TGTGCCAGCAGCCCAACCGGGGCCTATTATGGCTACACCTTC	CASSPTGAYYGYTF
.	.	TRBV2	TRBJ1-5	TGTGCCAGCAGGATCGGGCGCTATCATCAGCCCCAGCATTTT	CASRIGRYHQPQHF
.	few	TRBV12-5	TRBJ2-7	TGTGCTAGTGGTTTGACCGTAAACCTGGACGGCTCCTACGAGCAGTACTTC	CASGLTVNLDGSYEQYF
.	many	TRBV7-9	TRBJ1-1	TGTGCCAGCAGCTTATGGGCAAATCGCACTGAAGCTTTCTTT	CASSLWANRTEAFF
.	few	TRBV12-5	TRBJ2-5	TGTGCTAAATGGCCAGGACAATTC	CAKWPGQF
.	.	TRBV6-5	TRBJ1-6	TGTGCCAGCAGTGGGTCGGGAAAAGGTTCACCCCTCCACTTT	CASSGSGKGSPLHF
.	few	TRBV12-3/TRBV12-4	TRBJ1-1	TGTGCCAGCAGTCAGACCATGATGGCTTTCTTT	CASSQTMMAFF
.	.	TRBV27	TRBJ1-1	TGTGCCAGCAGTTTCGGGGTCGAGGCTGAAGCTTTCTTT	CASSFGVEAEAFF
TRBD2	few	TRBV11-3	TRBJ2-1	TGTGCCAGCAGCTTAGTTTCGTTAGCGGGGGGGCCCAACAATGAGCAGTTCTTC	CASSLVSLAGGPNNEQFF
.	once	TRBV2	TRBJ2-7	TGTGCCAGCGAGGACAACTCCTACGAGCAGTACTTC	CASEDNSYEQYF
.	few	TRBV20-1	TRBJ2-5	TGCAGTGCTAGGCGGGACCTTAAAGAGACCCAGTACTTC	CSARRDLKETQYF
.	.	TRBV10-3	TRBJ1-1	TGTGCCATCAGTGATTGGGAAAAGGCTGAAGCTTTCTTT	CAISDWEKAEAFF
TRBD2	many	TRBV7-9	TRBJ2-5	TGTGCCAGCAGCTTAGTAGCGGGGGGTTCAGAGACCCAGTACTTC	CASSLVAGGSETQYF
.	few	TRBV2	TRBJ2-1	TGTGCCAGCAGTGAAAGGGGGGGCTCCTACAATGAGCAGTTCTTC	CASSERGGSYNEQFF
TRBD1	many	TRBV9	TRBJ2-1	TGTGCCAGCAGCGTGATGAGGGGGCCTTACAATGAGCAGTTCTTC	CASSVMRGPYNEQFF
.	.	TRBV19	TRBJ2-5	TGTGCCAGTAGTATGAGAGAGGGTTCGGAGACCCAGTACTTC	CASSMREGSETQYF
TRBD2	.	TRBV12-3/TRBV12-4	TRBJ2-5	TGTGCCAGCAACAAACTAGCGGGGGAAGAGACCCAGTACTTC	CASNKLAGEETQYF